This TCR beta chain was observed in a study of T cell responses to AZD1222 COVID-19 vaccine. About this clone: The antigen is not known.

Here immunoSEQ multiplex PCR was the method, and the copy in TCRdb shows in-frame clones only, minus some. The top ten hold 2% to 3% of the sample, which has about 120,000 clones, 80% to 90% seen once. Broader study findings: Compared with day 0, the breadth and depth of the Spike-specific TCR repertoire rose significantly after two doses of AZD1222.

This sequence originates from an adult in good health. The specimen was peripheral blood, collected on day 0 of AZD1222 vaccination.

The CDR3 protein is CAWSRRAGIPRSSYNSPLHF. CDR3 DNA sequence: TGTGCCTGGAGTAGAAGGGCCGGAATTCCAAGGAGCTCCTATAATTCACCCCTCCACTTT. J is TRBJ1-6 and V is TRBV30, with D unclear. The germline V gene has CDR1 GTSNPN and CDR2 SVGIG (reference sequence). The CDR3 has 20 amino acids. Trimming removed 2 bases at V and 0 bases at J, with 23 bases between.